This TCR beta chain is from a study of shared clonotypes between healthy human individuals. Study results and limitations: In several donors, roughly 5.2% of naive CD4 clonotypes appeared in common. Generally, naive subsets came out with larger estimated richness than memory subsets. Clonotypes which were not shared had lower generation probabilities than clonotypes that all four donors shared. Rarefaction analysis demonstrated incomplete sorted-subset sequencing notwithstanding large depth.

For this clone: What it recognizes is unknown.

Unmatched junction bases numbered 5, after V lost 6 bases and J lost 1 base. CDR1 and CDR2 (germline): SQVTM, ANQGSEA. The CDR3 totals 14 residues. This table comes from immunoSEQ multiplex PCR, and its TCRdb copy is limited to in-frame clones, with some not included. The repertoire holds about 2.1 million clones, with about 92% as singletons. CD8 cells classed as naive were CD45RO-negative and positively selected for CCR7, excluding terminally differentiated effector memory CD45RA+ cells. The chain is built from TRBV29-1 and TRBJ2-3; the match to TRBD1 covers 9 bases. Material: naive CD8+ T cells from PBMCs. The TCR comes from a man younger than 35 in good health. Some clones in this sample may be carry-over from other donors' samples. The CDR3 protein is CSVQDRGGTDTQYF. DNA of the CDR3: TGCAGCGTCCAGGACAGGGGCGGCACAGATACGCAGTATTTT.